A selection of T cell receptor beta chains follows, all from one sample in a study of blood T cell repertoires in COVID-19. Profiled with immunoSEQ multiplex PCR; TCRdb holds only in-frame clones, not every one. The repertoire holds 250,000 or so clones, with around 90% as singletons. Sequencing was performed on PBMCs or T cells enriched from blood (not recorded which). The receptors were sampled from a man aged 35 to 55 who had been exposed to COVID-19. Both conserved end residues are part of each CDR3. Fields, in order: J gene, V gene, D gene, clone size, CDR3 protein, CDR3 DNA. The D gene is left open where the match is weak. Size is stated for part of the rows, as once, few or many counts, or as a class when the clone is expanded.

J: TRBJ2-1; V: TRBV27; D: TRBD2; size: .; CDR3: CASSLILADSYNEQFF; DNA: TGTGCCAGCAGTTTAATACTAGCGGATTCCTACAATGAGCAGTTCTTC
J: TRBJ2-1; V: TRBV25-1; D: TRBD2; size: .; CDR3: CASPRRGGSYHNEQFF; DNA: TGTGCCAGCCCCAGGAGGGGCGGGAGCTACCACAATGAGCAGTTCTTC
J: TRBJ1-1; V: TRBV3-1/TRBV3-2; D: .; size: .; CDR3: CASSQTVDTEAFF; DNA: TGTGCCAGCAGCCAAACTGTGGACACTGAAGCTTTCTTT
J: TRBJ1-4; V: TRBV19; D: .; size: .; CDR3: CASSPYNEKLFF; DNA: TGTGCCAGTAGTCCCTACAATGAAAAACTGTTTTTT
J: TRBJ1-5; V: TRBV4-2; D: TRBD1; size: .; CDR3: CASSDPDRGSNQPQHF; DNA: TGTGCCAGCAGCGATCCGGACAGGGGGAGCAATCAGCCCCAGCATTTT
J: TRBJ2-1; V: TRBV19; D: .; size: few; CDR3: CASKKATGSYNEQFF; DNA: TGTGCCAGTAAAAAGGCGACGGGCTCCTACAATGAGCAGTTCTTC
J: TRBJ2-5; V: TRBV3-1/TRBV3-2; D: TRBD1; size: .; CDR3: CASSLRDRGNQETQYF; DNA: TGTGCCAGCAGCCTCCGGGACAGGGGTAACCAAGAGACCCAGTACTTC
J: TRBJ1-2; V: TRBV7-8; D: TRBD1; size: .; CDR3: CASSLVAGGHGYTF; DNA: TGTGCCAGCAGCTTAGTAGCAGGGGGCCATGGCTACACCTTC
J: TRBJ2-5; V: TRBV7-3; D: TRBD2; size: .; CDR3: CASSLGGRGETQYF; DNA: TGTGCCAGCAGCTTGGGCGGGAGGGGGGAGACCCAGTACTTC
J: TRBJ2-7; V: TRBV5-4; D: .; size: .; CDR3: CASSLDPLGGGGYEQYF; DNA: TGTGCCAGCAGCTTGGATCCGTTGGGGGGAGGGGGATACGAGCAGTACTTC
J: TRBJ2-2; V: TRBV4-1; D: .; size: .; CDR3: CASSQVDTGELFF; DNA: TGCGCCAGCAGCCAAGTAGACACCGGGGAGCTGTTTTTT
J: TRBJ1-4; V: TRBV19; D: TRBD1; size: .; CDR3: CASSMTGSNEKLFF; DNA: TGTGCCAGTAGTATGACAGGGTCTAATGAAAAACTGTTTTTT
J: TRBJ1-1; V: TRBV28; D: .; size: few; CDR3: CASSEDRENTEAFF; DNA: TGTGCCAGCAGCGAGGACAGAGAGAACACTGAAGCTTTCTTT
J: TRBJ2-3; V: TRBV29-1; D: TRBD1; size: .; CDR3: CSVSTGLTDTQYF; DNA: TGCAGCGTTTCGACAGGGCTGACAGATACGCAGTATTTT
J: TRBJ2-1; V: TRBV30; D: .; size: .; CDR3: CAGSRGSSYNEQFF; DNA: TGTGCCGGAAGTCGGGGAAGCTCCTACAATGAGCAGTTCTTC
J: TRBJ1-2; V: TRBV19; D: TRBD1; size: .; CDR3: CASSMSKTGGYGYTF; DNA: TGTGCCAGTAGTATGAGTAAAACAGGGGGCTATGGCTACACCTTC
J: TRBJ2-7; V: TRBV28; D: TRBD2; size: .; CDR3: CASRPSVGGARKSYEQYF; DNA: TGTGCCAGCAGGCCGAGTGTGGGAGGGGCACGTAAGAGCTACGAGCAGTACTTC
J: TRBJ2-1; V: TRBV28; D: .; size: .; CDR3: CASSPGENEQFF; DNA: TGTGCCAGCAGCCCGGGGGAGAATGAGCAGTTCTTC
J: TRBJ2-5; V: TRBV7-9; D: TRBD2; size: .; CDR3: CASSPGLAGETQYF; DNA: TGTGCCAGCAGCCCTGGACTAGCAGGGGAGACCCAGTACTTC
J: TRBJ2-7; V: TRBV4-1; D: TRBD2; size: .; CDR3: CASSQVPLGRQTSGKSSYEQYF; DNA: TGCGCCAGCAGCCAAGTCCCACTCGGGAGGCAGACTAGCGGGAAGAGCTCCTACGAGCAGTACTTC
J: TRBJ1-1; V: TRBV19; D: .; size: .; CDR3: CASRFREGYTEAFF; DNA: TGTGCCAGTAGGTTCCGAGAGGGCTACACTGAAGCTTTCTTT
J: TRBJ2-5; V: TRBV4-1; D: .; size: .; CDR3: CASSQDFRTDGETQYF; DNA: TGCGCCAGCAGCCAAGATTTTCGGACAGATGGAGAGACCCAGTACTTC
J: TRBJ1-1; V: TRBV19; D: TRBD1; size: .; CDR3: CASSPGTVNTEAFF; DNA: TGTGCCAGTAGTCCCGGGACAGTGAACACTGAAGCTTTCTTT
J: TRBJ2-5; V: TRBV14; D: .; size: .; CDR3: CASSQESAGWETQYF; DNA: TGTGCCAGCAGCCAAGAAAGTGCAGGGTGGGAGACCCAGTACTTC
J: TRBJ2-1; V: TRBV10-3; D: TRBD2; size: .; CDR3: CAVLAGVEQFF; DNA: TGTGCCGTACTAGCGGGAGTTGAGCAGTTCTTC
J: TRBJ1-3; V: TRBV6-5; D: .; size: few; CDR3: CASRGASGNTIYF; DNA: TGTGCCAGCAGAGGAGCTTCTGGAAACACCATATATTTT
J: TRBJ1-1; V: TRBV5-4; D: .; size: .; CDR3: CASSLAQYTEAFF; DNA: TGTGCCAGCAGCTTGGCACAATACACTGAAGCTTTCTTT
J: TRBJ1-3; V: TRBV5-1; D: .; size: .; CDR3: CASSQGGTGNTIYF; DNA: TGCGCCAGCAGCCAGGGAGGGACTGGAAACACCATATATTTT
J: TRBJ2-1; V: TRBV6-5; D: TRBD2; size: once; CDR3: CASRGPSGMDEQFF; DNA: TGTGCCAGCCGGGGGCCTAGCGGGATGGATGAGCAGTTCTTC
J: TRBJ1-1; V: TRBV29-1; D: TRBD1; size: .; CDR3: CSASDRGLAEAFF; DNA: TGCAGCGCCTCGGACAGGGGGCTAGCTGAAGCTTTCTTT
J: TRBJ1-5; V: TRBV12-5; D: .; size: .; CDR3: CASGSPSERQPQHF; DNA: TGTGCTAGTGGTTCCCCATCGGAGAGGCAGCCCCAGCATTTT
J: TRBJ2-2; V: TRBV4-2; D: .; size: .; CDR3: CASSQEQFVSGELFF; DNA: TGTGCCAGCAGCCAAGAACAGTTTGTTAGCGGGGAGCTGTTTTTT
J: TRBJ2-4; V: TRBV10-1; D: .; size: .; CDR3: CASRQIAKNIQYF; DNA: TGCGCCAGCCGACAGATAGCCAAAAACATTCAGTACTTC